These T cell receptor beta chains were read from a single sample in a study of shared clonotypes between healthy human individuals. The data were produced by immunoSEQ multiplex PCR, yet TCRdb's version contains in-frame clones alone and is incomplete. The sample holds over a million clones, 98% seen once. Source material: naive CD4+ T cells sorted from blood. Source of these receptors: a man aged 25 to 45 in good health. The CDR3 runs from the conserved cysteine through the conserved F or W. A D gene is named only where the DNA matches it firmly.

D gene	J gene	V gene	CDR3 protein	CDR3 DNA
NA	TRBJ2-3	TRBV9	CASSVIIQLPDTQYF	TGTGCCAGCAGCGTGATTATTCAGCTCCCAGATACGCAGTATTTT
TRBD1	TRBJ2-1	TRBV11-2	CASSPMGQYNEQFF	TGTGCCAGCAGCCCAATGGGACAGTACAATGAGCAGTTCTTC
NA	TRBJ1-1	TRBV29-1	CSVEALRDTEAFF	TGCAGCGTTGAAGCTCTCCGGGACACTGAAGCTTTCTTT
NA	TRBJ1-2	TRBV5-1	CASSLAREGLTGQRYGYTF	TGCGCCAGCAGCTTGGCCAGGGAGGGCCTGACCGGTCAACGCTATGGCTACACCTTC
TRBD1	TRBJ2-3	TRBV28	CASTLDRGQADTQYF	TGTGCCAGCACCTTGGACAGGGGGCAGGCAGATACGCAGTATTTT
TRBD1	TRBJ2-5	TRBV10-3	CAISEPRPGQGNEETQYF	TGTGCCATCAGTGAACCCCGGCCAGGACAGGGCAATGAAGAGACCCAGTACTTC
NA	TRBJ1-2	TRBV18	CASLGQNYGYTF	TGTGCCAGCCTTGGACAGAACTATGGCTACACCTTC
NA	TRBJ2-1	TRBV7-8	CASSPGLSGPAGGNEQFF	NA
TRBD2	TRBJ2-7	TRBV2	CATSSGRAREQYF	TGTGCCACCTCTAGCGGGAGGGCCCGGGAGCAGTACTTC
NA	TRBJ1-2	TRBV7-9	CASSLRGTGGNGYTF	TGTGCCAGCAGCTTACGTGGTACGGGAGGGAATGGCTACACCTTC
NA	TRBJ2-3	TRBV29-1	CSVDPTGGFTDTQYF	TGCAGCGTTGACCCCACAGGCGGCTTCACAGATACGCAGTATTTT
NA	TRBJ2-3	TRBV18	CASSPSGDGTDTQYF	TGTGCCAGCTCACCATCCGGGGATGGCACAGATACGCAGTATTTT
NA	TRBJ2-7	TRBV27	CASSPLDKASYEQYF	TGTGCCAGCAGTCCCCTAGACAAAGCCTCCTACGAGCAGTACTTC
TRBD1	TRBJ2-2	TRBV18	CASSPTRMGTVNTGELFF	TGTGCCAGCTCACCAACCAGGATGGGGACAGTTAACACCGGGGAGCTGTTTTTT
NA	TRBJ2-1	TRBV2	CASRFYEQFF	TGTGCCAGCAGGTTTTATGAGCAGTTCTTC
NA	TRBJ2-3	TRBV20-1	CSGLGTDTQYF	TGCAGTGGACTCGGCACAGATACGCAGTATTTT
TRBD1	TRBJ1-2	TRBV19	CASSTADRGYGYTF	TGTGCCAGTAGTACAGCCGACAGGGGGTATGGCTACACCTTC
NA	TRBJ1-1	TRBV5-6	CASNPGTPDTEAFF	TGTGCCAGCAACCCCGGGACCCCTGACACTGAAGCTTTCTTT
NA	TRBJ2-7	TRBV14	CASSQVNIGRFTYEQYF	TGTGCCAGCAGCCAAGTGAATATAGGCCGCTTCACCTACGAGCAGTACTTC
NA	TRBJ1-5	TRBV7-8	CASSPNPRLVISNQPQHF	TGTGCCAGCAGCCCGAACCCCCGCCTTGTGATTAGCAATCAGCCCCAGCATTTT